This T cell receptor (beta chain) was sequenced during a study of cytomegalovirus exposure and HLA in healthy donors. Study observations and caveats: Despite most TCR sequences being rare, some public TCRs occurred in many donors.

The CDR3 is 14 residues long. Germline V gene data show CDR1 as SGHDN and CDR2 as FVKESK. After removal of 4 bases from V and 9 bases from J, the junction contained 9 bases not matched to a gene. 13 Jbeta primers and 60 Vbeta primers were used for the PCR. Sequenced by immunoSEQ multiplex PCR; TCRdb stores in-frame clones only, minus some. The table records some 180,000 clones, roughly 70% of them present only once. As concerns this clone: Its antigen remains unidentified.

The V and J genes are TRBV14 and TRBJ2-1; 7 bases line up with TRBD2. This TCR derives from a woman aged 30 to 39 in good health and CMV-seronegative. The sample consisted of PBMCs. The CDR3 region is CASSPPRLAVEQFF. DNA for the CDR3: TGTGCCAGCAGCCCCCCCAGGCTAGCGGTTGAGCAGTTCTTC.